The source of this T cell receptor beta chain is a study of control samples from healthy donors and cancer patients. Profiled with immunoSEQ multiplex PCR; TCRdb holds only in-frame clones, not every one. The sample holds under 150,000 clones, roughly 93% seen once. There are 17 residues in the CDR3. Trimming shortened V by 2 bases and J by 5 bases, and 19 bases separated the two germline ends. Per germline, CDR1 LNHDA and CDR2 SQIVND (reference sequence). The rearrangement joins TRBV19 to TRBJ1-5; TRBD1 is a possible D gene (5 bases). The sequence was obtained from a man under 40 in good health. The sequenced material came from blood. CDR3 in DNA: TGTGCCAGTAGTATAACCCGGGACGCAGTGAAATATCAGCCCCAGCATTTT. Translated: CASSITRDAVKYQPQHF. Full variable domain (missing parts from reference TRBV19 and TRBJ1-5): DGGITQSPKYLFRKEGQNVTLSCEQNLNHDAMYWYRQDPGQGLRLIYYSQIVNDFQKGDIAEGYSVSREKKESFPLTVTSAQKNPTAFYLCASSITRDAVKYQPQHFGDGTRLSIL.